The TCR beta chain under discussion was sequenced for a study of shared clonotypes between healthy human individuals. Points from the study as a whole: Relative to clonotypes present in all four donors, those not shared had lower generation probabilities.

The J segment lost 4 bases and the V segment lost 0 bases, leaving 3 bases of the junction unmatched. The CDR3 contains 14 residues. Looked up from germline, CDR1 is SGHRS and CDR2 is YFSETQ. As originally analysed: ImmunoSEQ only sent back junction sequences with no quality scores, so filtering was done differently. Measured with immunoSEQ multiplex PCR; TCRdb has only the in-frame clones, and not every one. That table furnishes V, J and clone size, whereas the DNA furnished D and trimming. The sample gives about 2 million clones, 95% of which show up once; 0.1% to 0.15% is in the top ten. As concerns this clone: What it binds is unknown. The sample has other DNA sequences that encode this CDR3 too.

Sequenced input: naive CD4+ T cells sorted from blood. The sample's subset: CD45RA+ positively selected. V gene TRBV5-1 combines with J gene TRBJ2-7; TRBD1 matches at 8 bases. The clonotype was recovered from a man between 18 and 35 years old in good health. CDR3: CASSLGDRTYEQYF. DNA for the CDR3: TGCGCCAGCAGCTTGGGGGACAGGACGTACGAGCAGTACTTC.